This T cell receptor beta chain was identified in a study of human T cells and chemical hapten exposure. Overall study: Patients, chiefly female, had alopecia areata, totalis or universalis. Whole-study results and caveats: The number of TCRs over 1 in 1000 frequency stayed unchanged after DPC.

Time point noted: patch test 1, 2 weeks after DPC sensitization. As to treatment: therapeutic diphenylcyclopropenone sensitization with weekly scalp DPC. Between the trimmed V and J ends, which lost 2 bases and 5 bases, there was a span of 16 bases. This CDR3 is built from 15 residues. Germline V gene sequence: CDR1 SGHRS, CDR2 YFSETQ. Methods used by the authors: The number of TCRs in each sample had a median of 95,638 and spanned roughly 23,224 to 700,000. In TCRdb, the RACE reads were re-called with MiXCR into one record per CDR3 protein. TCRdb assigned the V and J calls; the authors' analysis was not used. The data hold 85,000 or so distinct CDR3 sequences, with approximately 12% observed a single time. Comments on this clonotype: Antigen specificity is unknown.

The chain links TRBV5-1 to TRBJ2-5; no firm D call. Sequencing was performed on whole blood, taken in connection with sensitization to the hapten diphenylcyclopropenone (DPC). The TCR comes from a woman in her forties or fifties with alopecia areata. Some clones in this sample may be carry-over from other donors' samples. CDR3: CASSFRTAQEETQYF. The CDR3 nucleotides are TGCGCCAGCAGCTTTAGAACAGCCCAAGAGGAGACCCAGTACTTC.